The 4 T cell receptor beta chains below all came from one sample that was sequenced in a study of T cells in Graves' hyperthyroidism and ophthalmopathy. There were TCR beta CDR3 regions amplified from RNA transcripts. Using the HTBI primer set, a first-round RT-PCR was run on the TCR CDR3. One entry per CDR3 protein, called by TCRdb with MiXCR from the multiplex PCR reads. The repertoire has about 510,000 distinct CDR3 sequences, around 13% of them found once; the top ten carry approximately 13%. Specimen: blood. These receptors all come from a middle-aged woman with Graves' hyperthyroidism.

This chain joins TRBV20-1 and TRBJ2-3; TRBD1 aligns across 7 bases. V shed 5 bases, J shed 6 bases, and the junction held 11 bases outside the gene matches. The CDR3 has 14 residues. CDR1 and CDR2 from the germline V gene are DFQATT and SNEGSKA (reference sequence). In DNA form, the CDR3 reads TGCAGTGCTCGACAGGGAAATGGTTTGGATACGCAGTATTTT. Translating gives CSARQGNGLDTQYF.

This clonotype was counted ten times or more. This chain links TRBV11-1 with TRBJ1-2; TRBD1 agrees at 7 bases. This CDR3 region has 14 residues. Germline V gene sequence: CDR1 SGHAT, CDR2 FQDESV (reference sequence). V lost 5 bases to trimming and J lost 4 bases; unmatched junction nucleotides: 7. CDR3 nucleotides: TGTGCCAGCAGCCCCGGGACAGATTCCTATGGCTACACCTTC. Its translation is CASSPGTDSYGYTF.

This clonotype was seen ten or more times. The chain carries TRBV5-5 and TRBJ1-5; D may be TRBD1 (6 bases). Germline V gene lookup returns CDR1 SGHKS and CDR2 YYEKEE (reference sequence). Trimming shortened V by 4 bases and J by 4 bases, and 18 bases separated the two germline ends. This CDR3 has 16 amino acids. The CDR3 loop reads CASSITGTPMNQPQHF. The CDR3, as DNA: TGTGCCAGCAGCATTACCGGGACACCAATGAATCAGCCCCAGCATTTT.

The chain is built from TRBV5-5 and TRBJ2-5; D is undetermined. Per germline, CDR1 SGHKS and CDR2 YYEKEE (reference sequence). CDR3 length equals 14 residues. V was clipped by 0 bases and J by 5 bases, with 11 bases between them. In DNA form, the CDR3 reads TGTGCCAGCAGCTTGGGGGCGCTCTGGGAGACCCAGTACTTC. Translated, it gives CASSLGALWETQYF.